This TCR beta chain was captured by sequencing in a study of blood T cell repertoires in COVID-19. Background on the study: Acute and convalescent COVID-19 specimens originated in the United States, Italy and Spain.

The CDR3 runs 15 residues. V was cut by 5 bases and J by 2 bases, with 12 bases left in between. CDR1 and CDR2 (germline): LNHNV, YYDKDF (reference sequence). Assay: immunoSEQ multiplex PCR; the TCRdb copy retains only in-frame clones and omits some. This sample has about 280,000 clones, with approximately 85% found just once. The sequence derives from a man aged 18 to 29 with active or convalescent COVID-19. Sequencing input: peripheral blood. The chain is built from TRBV15 and TRBJ2-2, with D possibly TRBD1 on 6 matching bases. CDR3 residues: CATSSNRENTGELFF. As DNA, the CDR3 is TGTGCCACCAGCTCAAACAGGGAAAACACCGGGGAGCTGTTTTTT.